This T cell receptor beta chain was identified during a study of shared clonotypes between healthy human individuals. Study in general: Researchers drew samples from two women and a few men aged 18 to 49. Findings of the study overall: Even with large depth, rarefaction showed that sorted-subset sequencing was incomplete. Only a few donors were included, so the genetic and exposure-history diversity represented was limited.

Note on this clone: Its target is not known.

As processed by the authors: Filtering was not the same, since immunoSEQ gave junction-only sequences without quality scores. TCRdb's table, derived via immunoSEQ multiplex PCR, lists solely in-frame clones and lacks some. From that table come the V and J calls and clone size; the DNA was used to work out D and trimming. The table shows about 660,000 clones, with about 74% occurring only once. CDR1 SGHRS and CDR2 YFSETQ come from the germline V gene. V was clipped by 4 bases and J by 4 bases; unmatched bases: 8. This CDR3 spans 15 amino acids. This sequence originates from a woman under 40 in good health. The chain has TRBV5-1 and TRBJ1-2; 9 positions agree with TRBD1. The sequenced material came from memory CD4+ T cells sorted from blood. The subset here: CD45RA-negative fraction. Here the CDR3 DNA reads TGCGCCAGCAGCATTCAACAGGGGGCGAGCTATGGCTACACCTTC. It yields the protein CASSIQQGASYGYTF. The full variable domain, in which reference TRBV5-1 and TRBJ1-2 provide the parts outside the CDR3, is KAGVTQTPRYLIKTRGQQVTLSCSPISGHRSVSWYQQTPGQGLQFLFEYFSETQRNKGNFPGRFSGRQFSNSRSEMNVSTLELGDSALYLCASSIQQGASYGYTFGSGTRLTVV.